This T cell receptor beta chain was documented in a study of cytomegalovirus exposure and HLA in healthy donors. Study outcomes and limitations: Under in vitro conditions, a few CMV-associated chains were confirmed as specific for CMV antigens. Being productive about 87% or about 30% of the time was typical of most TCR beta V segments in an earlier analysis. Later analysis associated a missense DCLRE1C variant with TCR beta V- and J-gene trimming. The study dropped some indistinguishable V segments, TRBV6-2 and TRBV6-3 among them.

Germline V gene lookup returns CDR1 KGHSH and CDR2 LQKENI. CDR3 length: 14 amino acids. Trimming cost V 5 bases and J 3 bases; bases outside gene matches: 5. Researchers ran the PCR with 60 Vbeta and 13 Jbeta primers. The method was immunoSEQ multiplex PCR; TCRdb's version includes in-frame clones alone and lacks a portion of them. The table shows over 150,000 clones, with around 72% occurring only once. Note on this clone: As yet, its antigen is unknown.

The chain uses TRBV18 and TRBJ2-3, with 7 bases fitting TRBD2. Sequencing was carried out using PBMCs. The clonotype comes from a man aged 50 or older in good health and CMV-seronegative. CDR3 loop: CASSSLGGTDTQYF. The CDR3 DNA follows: TGTGCCAGCTCATCCCTGGGGGGGACAGATACGCAGTATTTT.